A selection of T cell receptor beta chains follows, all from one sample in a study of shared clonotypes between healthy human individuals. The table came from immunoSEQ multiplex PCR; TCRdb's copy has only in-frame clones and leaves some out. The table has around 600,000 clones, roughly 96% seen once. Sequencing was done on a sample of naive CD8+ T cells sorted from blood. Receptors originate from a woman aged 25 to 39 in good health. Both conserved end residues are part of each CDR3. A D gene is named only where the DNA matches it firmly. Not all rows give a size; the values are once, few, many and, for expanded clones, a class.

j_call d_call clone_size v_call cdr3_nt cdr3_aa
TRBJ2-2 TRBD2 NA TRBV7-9 TGTGCCAGCAGCCTTAGCAGGAGCGGGAGGGCCAGTAGGGAGCTGTTTTTT CASSLSRSGRASRELFF
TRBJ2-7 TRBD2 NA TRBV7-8 TGTGCCAGCAGCTCTAGCGGAACCGGCAACGAGCAGTACTTC CASSSSGTGNEQYF
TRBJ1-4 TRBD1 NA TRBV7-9 TGTGCCAGCAGTAGGACAGGGGGCACTGAAAAACTGTTTTTT CASSRTGGTEKLFF
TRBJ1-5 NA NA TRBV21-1 TGTGCCAGCAGCAAAGTTGCAGAGGGTAGAGGTCAGCCCCAGCATTTT CASSKVAEGRGQPQHF
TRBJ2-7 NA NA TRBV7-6 TGTGCCAGCAGCTTAGGATGGTCGGCTAGCTCTACCTACGAGCAGTACTTC CASSLGWSASSTYEQYF
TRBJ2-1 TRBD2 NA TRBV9 TGTGCCAGCAGCGCCGGGACTAGCGGGAATGATGAGCAGTTCTTC CASSAGTSGNDEQFF
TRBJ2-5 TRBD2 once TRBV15 TGTGCCACCAGCACCTCGGGCGGGGGGGGAAGGGAGACCCAGTACTTC CATSTSGGGGRETQYF
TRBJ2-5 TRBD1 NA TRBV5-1 TGCGCCAGCAGCTTGGGACAGGGCGCCGAGACCCAGTACTTC CASSLGQGAETQYF
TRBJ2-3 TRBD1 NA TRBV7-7 TGTGCCAGCAGCACCGGACAGGCTGATACGCAGTATTTT CASSTGQADTQYF
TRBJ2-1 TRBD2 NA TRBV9 TGTGCCAGCAGCTCCGGACTAGCGTCGCAGTTCTTC CASSSGLASQFF
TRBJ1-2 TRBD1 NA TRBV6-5 TGTGCCAGCAGTGGGCGGGGACAGGGCTATGGCTACACCTTC CASSGRGQGYGYTF
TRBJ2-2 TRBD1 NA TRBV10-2 TGCGCCGGCCGGGACAGGGACACCGGGGAGCTGTTTTTT CAGRDRDTGELFF
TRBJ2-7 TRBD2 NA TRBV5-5 TGTGCCAGCAGCTTTCCCGAACTAGCGACCTACGAGCAGTACTTC CASSFPELATYEQYF
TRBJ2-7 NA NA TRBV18 TGTGCCAGCTCCGGGACCCAGGGGCACGAGCAGTACTTC CASSGTQGHEQYF
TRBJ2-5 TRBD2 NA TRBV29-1 TGCAGCGTTGCCCCGGCGGGAGTGTCGCAAGAGACCCAGTACTTC CSVAPAGVSQETQYF
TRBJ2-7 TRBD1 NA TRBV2 TGTGCCAGCAGTTGGGACAGGGGGCAATACGAGCAGTACTTC CASSWDRGQYEQYF
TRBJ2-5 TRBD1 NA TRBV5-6 TGTGCCAGCAACTACGGGACAGGGGGCCAAGAGACCCAGTACTTC CASNYGTGGQETQYF
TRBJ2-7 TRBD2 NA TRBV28 TGTGCCAGCAGTCCACCGCCCTTGAGCGGGACTAGCGGGACTTACGAGCAGTACTTC CASSPPPLSGTSGTYEQYF
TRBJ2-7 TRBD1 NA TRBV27 TGTGCCAGCAGTCCTCGAAGCGGACAGGGGGGGGATCCATACGAGCAGTACTTC CASSPRSGQGGDPYEQYF
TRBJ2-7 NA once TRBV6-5 TGTGCCAGCAGTTACTCGATCGGGCGCGAGCAGTACTTC CASSYSIGREQYF
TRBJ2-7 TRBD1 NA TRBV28 TGTGCCAGCAGCACCGGGAGACAGGGGATTAGGTACGAGCAGTACTTC CASSTGRQGIRYEQYF
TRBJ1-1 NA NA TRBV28 TGTGCCAGCAGTTACTCAGGGGTTTTAACTGAAGCTTTCTTT CASSYSGVLTEAFF
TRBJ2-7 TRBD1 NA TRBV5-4 TGTGCCAGCAGCTTCCCCAGGGACAGGGACCACGAGCAGTACTTC CASSFPRDRDHEQYF
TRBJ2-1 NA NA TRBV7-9 TGTGCCAGCAGCTTAGAAGCGGAATACAATGAGCAGTTCTTC CASSLEAEYNEQFF
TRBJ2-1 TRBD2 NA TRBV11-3 TGTGCCAGCAGCTTCGGACGGGAGGGTCATCCGTCCTACAATGAGCAGTTCTTC CASSFGREGHPSYNEQFF
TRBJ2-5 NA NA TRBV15 TGTGCCACCAGCACGCGGACGGGTCAAGAGACCCAGTACTTC CATSTRTGQETQYF
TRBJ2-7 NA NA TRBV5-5 TGTGCCAGCAGCTTGACAGGACCCAACTACGAGCAGTACTTC CASSLTGPNYEQYF
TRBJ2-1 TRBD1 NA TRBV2 TGTGCCAGCAGAGCCGGGACAGGGAGTGATAGCGTGCAGTTCTTC CASRAGTGSDSVQFF
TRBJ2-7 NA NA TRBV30 TGTGCCTGGAACCAGGGAGTCTCCTACGAGCAGTACTTC CAWNQGVSYEQYF
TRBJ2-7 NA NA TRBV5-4 TGTGCCAGCAGCTCCGCGGGGGCGGATGCTAACGAGCAGTACTTC CASSSAGADANEQYF
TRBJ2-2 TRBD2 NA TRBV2 TGTGCCAGCACCACCCGCGGGGAGGGCACCGGGGAGCTGTTTTTT CASTTRGEGTGELFF
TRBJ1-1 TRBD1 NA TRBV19 TGTGCCAGTAGGGTCTGGACAGGGGCGAACACTGAAGCTTTCTTT CASRVWTGANTEAFF
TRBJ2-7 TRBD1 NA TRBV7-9 TGTGCCAGCAGCTCTAAACTCACGAGAACAGGACAGGGCTACGAGCAGTACTTC CASSSKLTRTGQGYEQYF